This T cell receptor (beta chain) derives from a study of T cells in localized non-small cell lung cancer. General study findings and limits: Uninvolved adjacent lung showed higher T cell clonality than tumor. Sequencing was restricted to one tumor region; therefore, heterogeneity remains possible. Across samples, adjacent lung featured a median roughly 60 of the top 100 tumor clones. There was an association of higher blood T cell density with longer overall survival.

The germline CDR1 and CDR2 sequences are LNHDA and SQIVND (reference sequence). The CDR3 loop spans 13 amino acids. The V end was cut by 5 bases, the J end by 2 bases, with 9 bases between. As regards this clone: Its specificity is not known.

Sequenced by immunoSEQ multiplex PCR; TCRdb stores in-frame clones only, minus some. Counted here are about 20,000 clones, 85% to 90% occurring once; the ten biggest clones make up 9.5% to 15%. The sample consisted of PBMCs, taken before any cancer treatment. The chain combines TRBV19 with TRBJ2-5; D is possibly TRBD1 or TRBD2 (5 bases each). The receptor was isolated from a man between 40 and 70 years old with stage II squamous cell lung carcinoma. The CDR3 nucleotides read TGTGCCAGTAGTGGGACGCCGCAAGAGACCCAGTACTTC. It yields the protein CASSGTPQETQYF.